These 29 T cell receptor beta chains share one sample of origin, sequenced in a study of CD8 T cells in Susac syndrome. The RNA input was roughly 0.45 to 1 ug, and it was reverse transcribed with random hexamers. TCRdb redid the calling of the immunoSEQ multiplex PCR reads with MiXCR, one entry per CDR3 protein. The sample comprises around 100,000 distinct CDR3 sequences, around 96% of which are singletons, and more than 0.3% rests with the top ten. The sample taken for sequencing was CD8+ T cells from PBMCs. These receptors originate from a human donor with Susac syndrome.

The V gene is TRBV5-4, the J gene TRBJ2-5; 9 nucleotides align to TRBD2. This CDR3 region has 13 residues. Germline V gene lookup returns CDR1 SGHNT and CDR2 YYREEE (reference sequence). The trim removed 9 bases at V and 3 bases at J, leaving 6 bases unmatched. CDR3 loop: CATLAGAEETQYF. For the CDR3, the DNA is TGTGCCACCTTAGCGGGGGCCGAAGAGACCCAGTACTTC.

The chain carries TRBV3-1 and TRBJ2-3; the match to TRBD2 covers 9 bases. The germline gives CDR1 LGHDT, CDR2 YNNKEL (reference sequence). The CDR3 contains 17 residues. The V and J ends lost 0 bases and 2 bases, in that order; junction bases with no gene match: 6. The CDR3 reads CASSQDLAGVSTDTQYF. The CDR3 nucleotides are TGTGCCAGCAGCCAAGATTTAGCGGGAGTTTCCACAGATACGCAGTATTTT.

The chain has TRBV12-3 or TRBV12-4 and TRBJ1-2, with TRBD1 matching over 8 bases. The CDR3 contains 13 residues. V was clipped by 4 bases and J by 5 bases; unmatched bases: 3. CDR3: CASSYTGGYGYTF. CDR3 nucleotide sequence: TGTGCCAGCAGTTACACAGGGGGGTATGGCTACACCTTC.

V and J are TRBV15 and TRBJ2-2; D possibly corresponds to TRBD2 (5 bases). Germline V gene sequence: CDR1 LNHNV, CDR2 YYDKDF (reference sequence). V was clipped by 1 base and J by 6 bases, with 9 bases between them. This CDR3 contains 14 residues. The CDR3, as DNA: TGTGCCACCAGCAGAGCGAGGGCAGCCGGGGAGCTGTTTTTT. Its translation is CATSRARAAGELFF.

V usage is TRBV29-1 and J usage is TRBJ2-2; D might be TRBD1 (5 bases). Trimming removed 7 bases at V and 0 bases at J, with 12 bases between. This CDR3 has 14 amino acids. The V gene's germline CDR1 is SQVTM and CDR2 ANQGSEA. In nucleotides, the CDR3 is TGCAGCGCCCAATGGGGCGCGAACACCGGGGAGCTGTTTTTT. Its translation is CSAQWGANTGELFF.

The chain employs TRBV5-1 and TRBJ2-5; D may be TRBD2 (6 bases). This CDR3 contains 17 residues. Trimming removed 0 bases from V and 5 bases from J, with 20 bases in between. CDR1 is SGHRS, CDR2 YFSETQ, per germline. For the CDR3, the DNA is TGCGCCAGCAGCTTGGCCCCGTCGGGGGTAGGATTGGAGACCCAGTACTTC. This codes for CASSLAPSGVGLETQYF.

The chain is built from TRBV12-3 or TRBV12-4 and TRBJ2-1, with TRBD2 matching over 7 bases. V dropped 5 bases and J dropped 0; count of bases not matched to a gene: 4. The CDR3 spans 15 residues. The CDR3 is CASSQLARSYNEQFF. CDR3 in DNA: TGTGCCAGCAGTCAACTAGCGCGCTCCTACAATGAGCAGTTCTTC.

This chain links TRBV7-9 with TRBJ2-7; possible D gene TRBD2, 5 bases. The CDR3 extends over 14 amino acids. V shed 5 bases and J shed 7 bases, with 18 bases lying between them. CDR1 is SEHNR and CDR2 is FQNEAQ in the germline V gene (reference sequence). For the CDR3, the DNA is TGTGCCAGCAGCCTAGAAGGGCTGCCGGGGGAGCAGTACTTC. It encodes CASSLEGLPGEQYF.

The chain combines TRBV12-3 or TRBV12-4 with TRBJ1-1; no clear D. The V end lost 6 bases, the J end lost 1 base, and 18 bases lay between the germline ends. CDR3 length equals 16 residues. DNA for the CDR3: TGTGCCAGCAGAAACGGACTGTGGACCGCGAACACTGAAGCTTTCTTT. Protein product: CASRNGLWTANTEAFF.

The genes are TRBV12-3 or TRBV12-4 and TRBJ2-7; 10 positions match TRBD2. V lost 0 bases, J lost 2 bases, and 4 bases stayed unmatched. The CDR3 is 16 residues long. In DNA, the CDR3 is TGTGCCAGCAGTTTAGCCCGGACTAGCGGAACCTACGAGCAGTACTTC. This codes for CASSLARTSGTYEQYF.

J is TRBJ1-2 and V is TRBV4-2; D is undetermined. V lost 1 base and J 0 bases, leaving 9 bases between the germline ends. This CDR3 spans 15 amino acids. The V gene's germline CDR1 is LGHNA and CDR2 YNFKEQ. The CDR3 loop reads CASSQVTDANYGYTF. The CDR3 DNA reads TGTGCCAGCAGCCAAGTAACAGATGCTAACTATGGCTACACCTTC.

This clonotype was picked up one time. V usage is TRBV12-5 and J usage is TRBJ2-7; possibly TRBD1 for D (5 bases). The CDR3 extends over 12 amino acids. Germline CDR1 reads LGHNT; CDR2 reads FRNRAP. Deletions cut 8 bases from V and 3 bases from J, with 11 bases between. The CDR3 reads CASQGFVYEQYF. CDR3 DNA sequence: TGTGCTAGTCAGGGATTCGTCTACGAGCAGTACTTC.

The rearrangement uses TRBV5-5 and TRBJ1-1, with D hard to call. The ends were cut back, 2 bases at V and 6 bases at J, with 20 bases in the middle. CDR3 length equals 16 residues. CDR1 and CDR2 from the germline V gene are SGHKS and YYEKEE (reference sequence). Here the CDR3 DNA reads TGTGCCAGCAGCTTTTGGGCAGGATATAGCTCTTCTGAAGCTTTCTTT. Protein: CASSFWAGYSSSEAFF.

CDR3 sequence: CATAGPGSYGYTF. CDR3 bases: TGTGCCACTGCAGGGCCTGGTTCCTATGGCTACACCTTC. The chain carries TRBV19 and TRBJ1-2; TRBD1 might be the D (5 bases). The CDR3 has 13 amino acids. Trimming took 10 bases from V and 4 from J, leaving 16 bases between them. The germline gives CDR1 LNHDA, CDR2 SQIVND (reference sequence).

The rearrangement joins TRBV20-1 to TRBJ1-1, with D perhaps matching TRBD1 (5 bases). Germline CDR1 reads DFQATT; CDR2 reads SNEGSKA (reference sequence). The V end was cut by 3 bases, the J end by 3 bases, with 14 bases between. CDR3 length: 14 residues. DNA for the CDR3: TGCAGTGCTAGCGGAGGGGCTGGAGACACTGAAGCTTTCTTT. Its protein is CSASGGAGDTEAFF.

The J gene is TRBJ1-2, the V gene TRBV4-1; D is possibly TRBD1 (5 bases). There are 14 residues in the CDR3. V was cut by 4 bases and J by 6 bases, with 15 bases left in between. The germline V gene has CDR1 MGHRA and CDR2 YSYEKL. The CDR3 loop is CASSPGVWQDGYTF. Here the CDR3 DNA reads TGCGCCAGCAGCCCGGGGGTTTGGCAAGATGGCTACACCTTC.

The chain couples TRBV15 to TRBJ2-7; D gene uncertain. V shed 3 bases and J shed 3 bases, with 9 bases lying between them. Germline CDR1 is LNHNV and CDR2 is YYDKDF (reference sequence). The CDR3 is 13 residues long. The CDR3 spells CATSSPDGYEQYF. CDR3 DNA sequence: TGTGCCACCAGCAGCCCGGACGGCTACGAGCAGTACTTC.

The chain links TRBV3-1 to TRBJ2-1, with unresolved D. Trimming cost V 1 base and J 5 bases, with 12 bases left between them. This CDR3 has 15 amino acids. Germline V lookup: CDR1 LGHDT, CDR2 YNNKEL (reference sequence). CDR3 DNA sequence: TGTGCCAGCAGCCAAGTTCGGTGGGCAAACAATGAGCAGTTCTTC. This gives the protein CASSQVRWANNEQFF.

This chain connects TRBV5-4 to TRBJ1-2, with 8 bases fitting TRBD1. J was trimmed by 3 bases and V by 2 bases; bases with no gene match: 6. Germline V gene sequence: CDR1 SGHNT, CDR2 YYREEE (reference sequence). CDR3 length: 15 amino acids. The CDR3 spells CASSFGGQADYGYTF. In nucleotides, the CDR3 is TGTGCCAGCAGCTTTGGGGGACAGGCCGACTATGGCTACACCTTC.

This sequence joins TRBV27 and TRBJ1-4, with D possibly TRBD1 on 5 matching bases. Germline V gives CDR1 MNHEY, CDR2 SMNVEV (reference sequence). V lost 5 bases to trimming and J lost 8 bases, with 15 bases between them. This CDR3 has 14 amino acids. In DNA, the CDR3 is TGTGCCAGCAGTCCAGGGACCGGCCGCGAAAAACTGTTTTTT. Residues: CASSPGTGREKLFF.

V and J are TRBV5-4 and TRBJ2-5; D call uncertain. This CDR3 has 12 amino acids. Germline V gene lookup returns CDR1 SGHNT and CDR2 YYREEE (reference sequence). V shed 4 bases and J shed 4 bases, with 8 bases lying between them. In nucleotides, the CDR3 is TGTGCCAGCAGCCCTTCGGGAGAGACCCAGTACTTC. Amino acids: CASSPSGETQYF.

This rearrangement joins TRBV7-9 to TRBJ2-7; 7 bases align to TRBD2. The germline V gene encodes CDR1 SEHNR and CDR2 FQNEAQ (reference sequence). J gave up 4 bases and V 6 bases, and 15 bases lay outside the gene matches. The CDR3 spans 16 residues. The CDR3 reads CASSRSRGSSQYEQYF. CDR3 coding DNA: TGTGCCAGCAGTCGTTCGCGGGGGAGTTCCCAGTACGAGCAGTACTTC. The variable domain in full, with the rest retrieved from reference TRBV7-9 and TRBJ2-7, is DTGVSQNPRHKITKRGQNVTFRCDPISEHNRLYWYRQTLGQGPEFLTYFQNEAQLEKSRLLSDRFSAERPKGSFSTLEIQRTEQGDSAMYLCASSRSRGSSQYEQYFGPGTRLTVT.

This chain connects TRBV20-1 to TRBJ1-1; tentative D call: TRBD1 (5 bases). V was shortened by 5 bases and J by 6 bases, with 25 bases between the two germline ends. Germline-derived CDR1 and CDR2 are DFQATT and SNEGSKA (reference sequence). The CDR3 totals 16 residues. This chain's CDR3 is CSAWDETPSEVSEAFF. The CDR3 nucleotides read TGCAGTGCTTGGGACGAAACCCCAAGTGAGGTGTCTGAAGCTTTCTTT.

V usage is TRBV9 and J usage is TRBJ1-2, with D possibly being TRBD1 (5 bases). V was trimmed by 3 bases and J by 4 bases, leaving 10 bases between them. This CDR3 is 13 amino acids long. Germline V gene sequence: CDR1 SGDLS, CDR2 YYNGEE. CDR3: CASSEGTGYGYTF. In DNA, the CDR3 is TGTGCCAGCAGCGAAGGGACGGGCTATGGCTACACCTTC.

This clonotype appeared once. The rearrangement uses TRBV5-1 and TRBJ2-5; TRBD1 matches at 8 bases. V lost 0 bases and J lost 3; bases outside the gene matches: 4. The germline gives CDR1 SGHRS, CDR2 YFSETQ. CDR3 length: 15 amino acids. The CDR3 loop is CASSLDGTGEETQYF. Written as DNA, the CDR3 is TGCGCCAGCAGCTTGGATGGGACAGGAGAAGAGACCCAGTACTTC.

The chain is built from TRBV12-3 or TRBV12-4 and TRBJ1-3; D possibly corresponds to TRBD1 (6 bases). Trimming stripped 5 bases from V and 0 bases from J, with 11 bases between. The CDR3 totals 15 residues. The CDR3 DNA is TGTGCCAGCAGTGTCGCAGGGGTCTCTGGAAACACCATATATTTT. It specifies CASSVAGVSGNTIYF.

This chain links TRBV3-1 with TRBJ2-5; 8 nucleotides match TRBD1. Germline CDR1 LGHDT, CDR2 YNNKEL (reference sequence). The CDR3 covers 14 residues. The junction had 5 bases not matched to a gene; V was cut back by 4 bases and J by 4 bases. CDR3 bases: TGTGCCAGCAGCCGACAGGGGCGTGGAGAGACCCAGTACTTC. Its translation is CASSRQGRGETQYF.

The chain joins TRBV7-9 to TRBJ2-7, with no clear D. CDR1 and CDR2 (germline): SEHNR, FQNEAQ (reference sequence). There are 13 residues in the CDR3. Trimming removed 10 bases from V and 2 bases from J, with 15 bases in between. As DNA, the CDR3 is TGTGCCATCTCGCCAGACAATCCCTACGAGCAGTACTTC. Protein: CAISPDNPYEQYF.

The CDR3 loop is CASSLPSREKLFF. CDR3 nucleotides: TGTGCCAGCAGTTTGCCCAGTAGGGAAAAACTGTTTTTT. The rearrangement uses TRBV12-3 or TRBV12-4 and TRBJ1-4, with D uncertain. This CDR3 has 13 amino acids. Trimming left V 3 bases short and J 8 bases short, with 10 bases between.